The present TCR beta chain was sequenced within a study of T cells in Graves' hyperthyroidism and ophthalmopathy. Any patient presenting with uncontrolled infection, other autoimmune disease, pregnancy or lactation was left out. PBMCs were obtained from approximately 10 ml fresh peripheral blood. The CDR3 runs to 13 residues. In germline, CDR1 is SGHKS, CDR2 YYEKEE (reference sequence). Trimming removed 3 bases from V and 6 bases from J, with 12 bases in between. TCR beta CDR3 region amplification was performed from RNA transcripts. HTBI primers drove first-round RT-PCR of the TCR CDR3. TCRdb reprocessed the multiplex PCR reads with MiXCR, giving one entry per CDR3 protein. Among about 600,000 distinct CDR3 sequences, approximately 15% were seen once, and the ten largest hold approximately 12%. Findings and caveats of the study: The model anticipated ophthalmopathy a median about six months pre-onset. Most expanded thyroid clonotypes above 0.001 also appeared in blood.

This clonotype was detected a few times. Its antigen is unidentified. This sequence originates from a woman between 45 and 60 years old with Graves' ophthalmopathy. The chain joins TRBV5-5 to TRBJ1-2; D unclear. Sequencing was done on a sample of blood. CDR3 in amino acids: CASSSRGSNGYTF. CDR3 sequence (DNA): TGTGCCAGCAGCTCCCGCGGTAGCAATGGCTACACCTTC. Full variable domain (outside the CDR3, taken from reference TRBV5-5 and TRBJ1-2): DAGVTQSPTHLIKTRGQQVTLRCSPISGHKSVSWYQQVLGQGPQFIFQYYEKEERGRGNFPDRFSARQFPNYSSELNVNALLLGDSALYLCASSSRGSNGYTFGSGTRLTVV.